This TCR beta chain was profiled in a study of regulatory T cells in long-lasting Graves disease. Findings and caveats of the study: The persistent group shared around 2,700 public clonotypes, more than the approximately 970 shared by new patients. Compared with new cases, persistent Graves' patients showed reduced TCR diversity.

Investigators prepared the TCR beta libraries by applying iRepertoire HTBI primers and Arm-PCR of CDR3 regions. TCRdb itself ran the multiplex PCR reads through MiXCR, one entry per CDR3 protein. The sample records about 430,000 distinct CDR3 sequences, about 15% being singletons. The sample holds many counts of this clonotype. Its cognate antigen is unknown. Time point denoted: newly diagnosed GD, antithyroid drugs for less than 3 months. PBMC RNA was the source of the TCR library. The sample was also reused in another study, on T cells in Graves' hyperthyroidism and ophthalmopathy. This second study says: Criteria for exclusion of patients were uncontrolled infection, other autoimmune disease, pregnancy or lactation. The primer set for the first-round RT-PCR of the TCR CDR3 was HTBI.

The sample in question was peripheral blood mononuclear cells (PBMCs), obtained at new diagnosis, from a patient treated with antithyroid drugs. The TCR was taken from a woman aged 40-49 years with Graves disease.

The CDR3, as DNA: TGTGCCAGCAGTTTGGGGATGGGACTAGCAGTCGGTTACTACAATGAGCAGTTCTTC. It translates to CASSLGMGLAVGYYNEQFF. The chain has TRBV12-3 or TRBV12-4 and TRBJ2-1, with TRBD2 matching 9 bases. The CDR3 is 19 residues long. V lost 3 bases, J lost 3 bases, and 15 bases stayed unmatched.